This TCR beta chain was recorded in a study of blood T cell repertoires in COVID-19. Clones were sequenced by immunoSEQ multiplex PCR, and TCRdb holds only the in-frame ones, with some missing. The profile shows 200,000 or so clones, roughly nine tenths of them singletons. Only a few counts were recorded for this clone. CDR3 length equals 16 residues. Germline assignment: CDR1 MNHNY and CDR2 SVGAGI (reference sequence). The V gene lost 0 bases and the J gene lost 5 bases, with 17 bases spanning the gap. The sequence was collected from a woman between 40 and 50 years old with acute COVID-19. The sequenced sample consisted of PBMCs or T cells enriched from blood (not recorded which). The chain uses TRBV6-6 and TRBJ2-7; possible D gene TRBD1, 5 bases. The DNA of the CDR3 is TGTGCCAGCAGTTACTCGACAAATGCAGGGCTCGACGAGCAGTACTTC. This sequence encodes CASSYSTNAGLDEQYF.